The 10 T cell receptor beta chains reported below all come from one sample, sequenced in a study of tumor and adjacent non-tumor tissue in lung cancer. TCRbeta libraries were built with three rounds of nested PCR, modified from ARM-PCR. TCRdb used MiXCR to reprocess the multiplex PCR reads, holding one entry per CDR3 protein. The repertoire holds fewer than 100,000 distinct CDR3 sequences, with roughly 80% as singletons. RNA was extracted from bulk tissue without any cell sorting. The normal lung tissue was taken more than 3 cm from the tumor edge. Sequenced material: distant non-tumor lung tissue. Receptors originate from a man between 60 and 75 years old with non-small cell lung cancer.

In regard to this clonotype: No conserved phenylalanine or tryptophan ends this CDR3, so it is likely a read error. The V and J genes are TRBV20-1 and TRBJ1-6, with D possibly TRBD1 on 5 matching bases. The length of the CDR3 is 15 residues. Per the germline V gene, CDR1 is DFQATT and CDR2 is SNEGSKA (reference sequence). CDR3 protein: CSVRDTGRYNSPLHY. The CDR3 DNA reads as TGCAGTGTTAGAGATACGGGACGATATAATTCACCCCTCCACTAT.

Notes on this clonotype: Compared with germline, one end of the junction differs, possibly owing to a read error. V usage is TRBV11-3 and J usage is TRBJ2-3; perhaps TRBD1 as D (6 bases). The CDR3 length is 16 residues. The germline gives CDR1 SGHNT, CDR2 YENEEA. CDR3 bases: TGTGCTAGCAGTCAACCGGGACAAGGGAGCATAGATACGCACTATTTT. Protein product: CASSQPGQGSIDTHYF.

The chain links TRBV7-8 to TRBJ2-1, with 7 bases that match TRBD1. The V and J ends lost 9 bases and 4 bases, in that order; junction bases with no gene match: 9. Germline CDR1 and CDR2: SGHVS and FQNEAQ. The CDR3 runs 14 residues. The CDR3 DNA reads as TGTGCCAGTACCCTGGACAGGAGTTACAATGAGCAGTTCTTC. Residues: CASTLDRSYNEQFF.

This clonotype was seen a few times. It may be a read error: a sequence one base away is much more abundant. V is TRBV4-1 and J is TRBJ1-2, with 9 positions matching TRBD1. Germline CDR1 and CDR2: MGHRA and YSYEKL. The CDR3 runs to 16 residues. The CDR3 bases are TGCGCCAGCAGACTAAGTACAGGGGGCAGTGTCTATGGCTACATCTTC. Amino acid sequence: CASRLSTGGSVYGYIF.

The chain links TRBV12-3 or TRBV12-4 to TRBJ2-3; tentatively, D is TRBD1 (5 bases). The CDR3 contains 16 residues. The V and J ends lost 5 bases and 5 bases respectively, with 20 bases between them. The CDR3 protein is CASSPYRLVQGDTQYF. The CDR3 nucleotides read TGTGCCAGCAGTCCCTACAGGCTAGTCCAGGGAGATACGCAGTATTTT.

As concerns this clonotype: The final CDR3 position lacks the conserved phenylalanine or tryptophan, pointing to a likely read error. This chain connects TRBV7-9 to TRBJ2-1; no clear D. The ends were cut back, 5 bases at V and 2 bases at J, with 7 bases in the middle. The CDR3 spans 13 residues. Germline V gene lookup returns CDR1 SEHNR and CDR2 FQNEAQ (reference sequence). The CDR3 protein is CASSQGTYNEQFY. The CDR3, as DNA: TGTGCCAGCAGCCAAGGGACCTACAATGAGCAGTTCTAC.

For this clonotype: A read error may produce the germline difference seen at one junction end. The chain links TRBV11-2 to TRBJ1-6, with TRBD1 as a possible D gene (6 bases). The CDR3 is made up of 15 amino acids. Germline CDR1 and CDR2: SGHAT and FQNNGV. The CDR3 region is CASSSGGDNNPPINF. Written as DNA, the CDR3 is TGTGCCAGCAGCTCAGGAGGGGACAATAATCCACCCATCAACTTT. The full variable domain, rest sourced from reference TRBV11-2 and TRBJ1-6, is EAGVAQSPRYKIIEKRQSVAFWCNPISGHATLYWYQQILGQGPKLLIQFQNNGVVDDSQLPKDRFSAERLKGVDSTLKIQPAKLEDSAVYLCASSSGGDNNPPINFGNGTRLTVT.

In regard to this clonotype: One end of the junction is discordant with germline, which a read error may explain. This chain uses TRBV4-2 with TRBJ2-3; 7 nucleotides line up with TRBD2. Germline CDR1 is LGHNA and CDR2 is YNFKEQ. The CDR3 is 18 amino acids. Here the CDR3 DNA reads TGTGCCAGCAGCGAAGATACCCAGCGGGGCTCCAGCACAGATACGCAGTATTTT. This sequence encodes CASSEDTQRGSSTDTQYF.

As to this clonotype: One end of the junction is discordant with germline, which a read error may explain. J is TRBJ2-3 and V is TRBV29-1, with a tentative D call TRBD2 (5 bases). The germline V gene encodes CDR1 SQVTM and CDR2 ANQGSEA. This CDR3 spans 12 amino acids. CDR3 bases: TGCAACGCTGCGGGCCACACAGATACTCAGTATTTT. Amino acids: CNAAGHTDTQYF.

This clonotype has ten or more counts. This chain links TRBV5-6 with TRBJ2-5; D is perhaps TRBD1 (6 bases). Trimming took off 5 bases at V and 1 base at J, with 15 bases between the two ends. The CDR3 spans 15 residues. Per germline, CDR1 SGHDT and CDR2 YYEEEE. The CDR3 nucleotides read TGTGCCAGCAGTCCAGCCTTGACAGGCCAAGAGACCCAGTACTTC. It codes for CASSPALTGQETQYF.